The clone carrying this T cell receptor (beta chain) has a handful of counts. No antigen is known for it. The data derive from a study of response to subunit inactivated influenza vaccine. TCRdb reprocessed the RT-PCR reads via MiXCR and lists one record per CDR3 protein. The sample carries 750,000 to 850,000 distinct CDR3 sequences, about 18% recorded once. General observations from the study: That few new T cells are recruited by each seasonal influenza vaccination was the authors' suggestion.

Per germline, CDR1 SGHDT and CDR2 YYEEEE. CDR3 length equals 17 residues. The V gene end was trimmed by 5 bases and the J gene end by 4 bases; junction bases not matched to a gene: 11. The chain joins TRBV5-6 to TRBJ2-3; 12 bases are a match to TRBD1. The receptor's source is a man aged 45 to 65 who received an inactivated influenza vaccine. The starting material was PBMCs from blood, obtained roughly 5 days after vaccination. The CDR3: CASRRPGGQGAADTQYF. The DNA of the CDR3 is TGTGCCAGCAGACGCCCCGGGGGACAGGGGGCTGCAGATACGCAGTATTTT.